This T cell receptor (beta chain) was documented in a study of response to subunit inactivated influenza vaccine. TCRdb re-called the RT-PCR reads through MiXCR, storing one row per CDR3 protein. The sample lists about 520,000 distinct CDR3 sequences, under 8.5% seen once, with about an eighth in the top ten. As regards this clonotype: No antigen is known for it.

Findings and limits, study-wide: With each seasonal influenza vaccination, the authors suggested, few new T cells are recruited.

V was cut by 2 bases and J by 1 base, with 6 bases left in between. Germline CDR1 is MDHEN and CDR2 is SYDVKM. The length of the CDR3 is 14 residues. This TCR came from a man aged 45-69 years who received an inactivated influenza vaccine. Sequences were derived from PBMCs from blood, sampled 23 months after vaccination. The rearrangement joins TRBV28 to TRBJ2-1; no clear D gene. The CDR3 DNA reads TGTGCCAGCAGTTTACAGCCGTCCTACAATGAGCAGTTCTTC. Protein sequence: CASSLQPSYNEQFF.